This T cell receptor beta chain came from a study of T cells in Graves' hyperthyroidism and ophthalmopathy. This clonotype has a handful of counts. In germline, CDR1 is SQVTM, CDR2 ANQGSEA. The CDR3 is made up of 12 amino acids. Germline trimming cut 7 bases from V and 3 bases from J; bases unmatched to any gene: 3. Ophthalmopathy patients had moderate-to-severe active disease, CAS ≥3, NOSPECS ≥4, and disease duration under 3 months. RNA transcripts were the template for amplifying TCR beta CDR3 regions. Researchers ran a first-round RT-PCR on the TCR CDR3 using the HTBI primer set. TCRdb re-called the multiplex PCR reads with MiXCR, one entry per CDR3 protein. Here the sample spans hundreds of thousands of distinct CDR3 sequences, just under 20% being singletons.

This sequence originates from a man in his forties or fifties with Graves' ophthalmopathy. Sample: blood. The genes are TRBV29-1 and TRBJ2-5; 9 bases line up with TRBD1. CDR3 sequence: CSADRGEETQYF. CDR3 DNA: TGCAGCGCTGACAGGGGGGAAGAGACCCAGTACTTC.